The 8 T cell receptor beta chains reported below all come from one sample, sequenced in a study of T cells in Graves' hyperthyroidism and ophthalmopathy. Amplification yielded TCR beta CDR3 regions, with RNA transcripts as the source. The HTBI primer set drove a first-round RT-PCR of the TCR CDR3. TCRdb recomputed calls from the multiplex PCR reads with MiXCR, one row per CDR3 protein. The data show fewer than 350,000 distinct CDR3 sequences, 13% seen once. The sample comprised blood. These receptors all come from a woman younger than 45 with Graves' hyperthyroidism that later progressed to Graves' ophthalmopathy.

This clonotype showed up just a few times. The chain recombines TRBV5-1 with TRBJ1-1; D uncertain. The ends were cut back, 0 bases at V and 0 bases at J, with 9 bases in the middle. The germline V gene encodes CDR1 SGHRS and CDR2 YFSETQ. The CDR3 totals 15 residues. CDR3 amino acids: CASSLAEGLNTEAFF. The DNA of the CDR3 is TGCGCCAGCAGCTTGGCCGAAGGTCTGAACACTGAAGCTTTCTTT.

This clonotype was seen at least ten times. CDR3 in amino acids: CASRYLGGTEAFF. DNA of the CDR3: TGTGCCAGCAGGTACCTCGGGGGCACTGAAGCTTTCTTT. The V call is TRBV12-3 or TRBV12-4, the J call TRBJ1-1; possibly TRBD1 for D (5 bases). This CDR3 has 13 residues. Trimming took off 6 bases at V and 4 bases at J, with 12 bases between the two ends.

This clonotype was counted between two and nine times. This sequence joins TRBV18 and TRBJ1-1, with D hard to call. The CDR3 has 14 residues. Germline CDR1 KGHSH, CDR2 LQKENI. Trimming shortened V by 1 base and J by 5 bases, and 11 bases separated the two germline ends. CDR3: CASSPLRETTEAFF. The CDR3 DNA reads as TGTGCCAGCTCACCACTGCGGGAAACTACTGAAGCTTTCTTT.

The chain has TRBV29-1 and TRBJ2-7, with TRBD2 identical over 14 bases. V lost 7 bases, J lost 4 bases, and 15 bases stayed unmatched. Germline V gene sequence: CDR1 SQVTM, CDR2 ANQGSEA. This CDR3 region has 17 residues. This chain's CDR3 is CSAALSLRLAGGYEQYF. CDR3 nucleotides: TGCAGCGCCGCGCTAAGTCTCCGACTAGCGGGAGGGTACGAGCAGTACTTC.

In this sample, this clonotype turned up a few times. J is TRBJ2-3 and V is TRBV3-1, with unresolved D. Germline V gene lookup returns CDR1 LGHDT and CDR2 YNNKEL (reference sequence). This CDR3 has 12 residues. The ends were cut back, 1 base at V and 8 bases at J, with 7 bases in the middle. The chain's CDR3 is CASSQVVGTQYF. The CDR3, as DNA: TGTGCCAGCAGCCAAGTTGTGGGTACGCAGTATTTT.

CDR3 bases: TGTGCCAGCAGTGAAGCGCAGACAGGGGATCGGTACAATGAGCAGTTCTTC. Translation: CASSEAQTGDRYNEQFF. V usage is TRBV2 and J usage is TRBJ2-1; 8 bases are shared with TRBD1. Germline V gene data show CDR1 as SNHLY and CDR2 as FYNNEI. V shed 0 bases and J 4 bases; nucleotides not matched to a gene: 8. The length of the CDR3 is 17 residues.

The chain combines TRBV6-1 with TRBJ1-3, with no clear D. This CDR3 has 15 residues. Germline V gene lookup returns CDR1 MNHNS and CDR2 SASEGT. The germline V and J ends were trimmed by 7 bases and 3 bases, with 16 bases remaining between them. The CDR3 is CASIPGLPLGNTIYF. The DNA of the CDR3 is TGTGCCAGCATTCCGGGATTACCGCTTGGAAACACCATATATTTT.

This clonotype was recorded at least ten times. The chain recombines TRBV7-3 with TRBJ1-2; D is ambiguous. Germline CDR1 SGHTA, CDR2 FQGTGA. Trimming pared 5 bases from V and 8 bases from J, leaving 15 bases between. The CDR3 length is 13 residues. CDR3 sequence reads: CASSLASGLGYTF. The CDR3 DNA is TGTGCCAGCAGCCTCGCCAGTGGGTTGGGCTACACCTTC. Full variable domain (remainder filled in from reference TRBV7-3 and TRBJ1-2): GAGVSQTPSNKVTEKGKYVELRCDPISGHTALYWYRQSLGQGPEFLIYFQGTGAADDSGLPNDRFFAVRPEGSVSTLKIQRTERGDSAVYLCASSLASGLGYTFGSGTRLTVV.